These 28 T cell receptor beta chains were sequenced from one sample in a study of T cell responses to AZD1222 COVID-19 vaccine. The table came from immunoSEQ multiplex PCR; TCRdb's copy has only in-frame clones and leaves some out. The table includes around 46,000 clones, about 89% detected once. The material was peripheral blood, obtained 28 days after the second AZD1222 dose. The receptor source for this set is an adult who received the AZD1222 COVID-19 vaccine.

The chain couples TRBV2 to TRBJ2-2, with 8 bases identical to TRBD1. The CDR3 has 15 amino acids. Trimming removed 3 bases from V and 4 bases from J; junction bases left unmatched: 4. The germline gives CDR1 SNHLY, CDR2 FYNNEI. CDR3 in amino acids: CASSDYRGSTGELFF. CDR3 in DNA: TGTGCCAGCAGTGACTACAGGGGGAGCACCGGGGAGCTGTTTTTT.

The V call is TRBV7-3, the J call TRBJ2-3; 7 bases map to TRBD1. The CDR3 has 14 residues. The J segment lost 5 bases and the V segment lost 3 bases, leaving 5 bases of the junction unmatched. The germline gives CDR1 SGHTA, CDR2 FQGTGA. The CDR3 bases are TGTGCCAGCAGCTTTGGGACAGTGAAAGATACGCAGTATTTT. It specifies CASSFGTVKDTQYF. The full variable domain, its missing parts supplied by reference TRBV7-3 and TRBJ2-3, is GAGVSQTPSNKVTEKGKYVELRCDPISGHTALYWYRQSLGQGPEFLIYFQGTGAADDSGLPNDRFFAVRPEGSVSTLKIQRTERGDSAVYLCASSFGTVKDTQYFGPGTRLTVL.

V usage is TRBV7-9 and J usage is TRBJ2-7; no definite D call. This CDR3 is built from 12 residues. Trimming stripped 3 bases from V and 6 bases from J, with 9 bases between. Germline V CDR1 and CDR2: SEHNR, FQNEAQ (reference sequence). CDR3 protein: CASSLGRVEQYF. The CDR3 DNA follows: TGTGCCAGCAGCTTGGGCCGCGTCGAGCAGTACTTC.

The chain recombines TRBV28 with TRBJ2-7; 7 bases align to TRBD2. CDR1 and CDR2 from the germline V gene are MDHEN and SYDVKM. This CDR3 region has 14 residues. J gave up 5 bases and V 7 bases, and 11 bases lay outside the gene matches. CDR3 region: CASIQGAGPHEQYF. The CDR3 region has the DNA TGTGCCAGCATCCAGGGAGCGGGACCCCACGAGCAGTACTTC. Combining the CDR3 with reference TRBV28 and TRBJ2-7 gives the whole variable domain DVKVTQSSRYLVKRTGEKVFLECVQDMDHENMFWYRQDPGLGLRLIYFSYDVKMKEKGDIPEGYSVSREKKERFSLILESASTNQTSMYLCASIQGAGPHEQYFGPGTRLTVT.

This chain links TRBV29-1 with TRBJ1-5, with 7 bases fitting TRBD1. The V gene's germline CDR1 is SQVTM and CDR2 ANQGSEA. This CDR3 has 15 residues. With 5 bases clipped from V and 9 bases from J, the junction kept 16 bases outside the gene matches. The CDR3 sequence is CSVPKPDRAGGPQHF. The CDR3 nucleotides are TGCAGCGTTCCCAAACCCGACAGGGCCGGGGGGCCCCAGCATTTT.

The chain uses TRBV29-1 and TRBJ2-5; maybe TRBD1 (5 bases). Germline V gene data show CDR1 as SQVTM and CDR2 as ANQGSEA. Trimming cost V 3 bases and J 5 bases, with 10 bases left between them. This CDR3 region has 12 residues. CDR3 sequence reads: CSVEARVETQYF. The DNA for the CDR3 is TGCAGCGTTGAGGCCAGGGTGGAGACCCAGTACTTC.

The chain has TRBV4-1 and TRBJ1-1; tentatively, D is TRBD1 (5 bases). There are 14 residues in the CDR3. Germline loops: CDR1 MGHRA, CDR2 YSYEKL. V lost 2 bases to trimming and J lost 7 bases, with 14 bases between them. CDR3 loop: CASSQRGTGIEAFF. CDR3 DNA sequence: TGCGCCAGCAGCCAACGGGGGACGGGGATTGAAGCTTTCTTT.

The gene calls are TRBV4-2 and TRBJ2-7; 8 positions match TRBD2. There are 16 residues in the CDR3. The germline V gene has CDR1 LGHNA and CDR2 YNFKEQ. With 4 bases clipped from V and 7 bases from J, the junction kept 15 bases outside the gene matches. The DNA of the CDR3 is TGTGCCAGCAGCCCTACCGGGGTAGCGGGAACCTGGGAGCAGTACTTC. Its translation is CASSPTGVAGTWEQYF.

V is TRBV9 and J is TRBJ1-3, with no clear D. The germline V and J ends were trimmed by 3 bases and 3 bases, with 4 bases remaining between them. There are 12 residues in the CDR3. The germline CDR1 and CDR2 sequences are SGDLS and YYNGEE. The CDR3 region is CASSGDGNTIYF. CDR3 DNA: TGTGCCAGCAGCGGTGATGGAAACACCATATATTTT.

The J gene is TRBJ1-1, the V gene TRBV3-1 (or the pseudogene TRBV3-2), with no clear D. Trimming shortened V by 1 base and J by 0 bases, and 9 bases separated the two germline ends. Germline CDR1 reads LGHDT; CDR2 reads YNNKEL (reference sequence). This CDR3 has 15 residues. The CDR3 spells CASSQGFSMNTEAFF. CDR3 bases: TGTGCCAGCAGCCAAGGGTTTAGTATGAACACTGAAGCTTTCTTT.

The chain is built from TRBV27 and TRBJ2-2; D unclear. V lost 3 bases, J lost 5 bases, and 28 bases lay in between. The CDR3 has 20 amino acids. Per germline, CDR1 MNHEY and CDR2 SMNVEV (reference sequence). In DNA, the CDR3 is TGTGCCAGCAGTTTGGTCCGGGCCCGGCCCCGGAAAAATCGTACCGGGGAGCTGTTTTTT. Residues: CASSLVRARPRKNRTGELFF.

The chain uses TRBV2 and TRBJ1-5, with D possibly matching TRBD1 (5 bases). The CDR3 has 15 residues. In germline, CDR1 is SNHLY, CDR2 FYNNEI. Trimming left V 1 base short and J 1 base short, with 8 bases between. CDR3 sequence reads: CASSEGRGSNQPQHF. The CDR3 DNA is TGTGCCAGCAGTGAAGGAAGGGGCAGCAATCAGCCCCAGCATTTT.

This chain uses TRBV19 with TRBJ2-3; D possibly corresponds to TRBD1 (5 bases). Germline CDR1 LNHDA, CDR2 SQIVND (reference sequence). Trimming took 5 bases from V and 5 from J, leaving 14 bases between them. The CDR3 is 14 residues long. Here the CDR3 reads CASSPTPRVDTQYF. CDR3 in DNA: TGTGCCAGTAGTCCCACCCCCAGGGTAGATACGCAGTATTTT.

The table lists this clone with a count of one. The rearrangement links TRBV4-1 to TRBJ1-2, with D possibly matching TRBD1 (5 bases). Trimming took off 0 bases at V and 4 bases at J, with 18 bases between the two ends. Germline lookup yields CDR1 MGHRA and CDR2 YSYEKL. The CDR3 spans 17 residues. CDR3 sequence: CASSQDLQEVGPYGYTF. CDR3 in DNA: TGCGCCAGCAGCCAAGATCTACAGGAGGTGGGGCCCTATGGCTACACCTTC.

The chain couples TRBV10-2 to TRBJ2-6, with TRBD2 matching 9 bases. V gave up 5 bases and J gave up 4 bases; unmatched junction bases: 6. The CDR3 contains 16 residues. In germline, CDR1 is WSHSY, CDR2 SAAADI. In nucleotides, the CDR3 is TGCGCCAGCAGTATAGCGGGGGAGGCCGGGGCCAACGTCCTGACTTTC. Protein sequence: CASSIAGEAGANVLTF.

This clone has only one observation. The J gene is TRBJ2-7, the V gene TRBV3-1 (or the pseudogene TRBV3-2), with a weak D call TRBD1 (5 bases). Trimming stripped 1 base from V and 6 bases from J, with 10 bases between. Germline V gene sequence: CDR1 LGHDT, CDR2 YNNKEL (reference sequence). This CDR3 is built from 13 residues. CDR3 nucleotides: TGTGCCAGCAGCCAAGGCAGGGTTCGCGAGCAGTACTTC. Encoded protein: CASSQGRVREQYF.

This clone has just a few counts. The genes are TRBV4-2 and TRBJ2-3; TRBD2 matches at 12 bases. The junction had 2 bases not matched to a gene; V was cut back by 0 bases and J by 4 bases. Germline CDR1 reads LGHNA; CDR2 reads YNFKEQ. The CDR3 sequence is 16 residues long. The CDR3 here is CASSQDLAGGPDTQYF. CDR3 DNA sequence: TGTGCCAGCAGCCAAGATCTAGCGGGGGGGCCAGATACGCAGTATTTT.

The CDR3 sequence is CASSLDGTSTDTQYF. Written as DNA, the CDR3 is TGTGCCAGCAGCTTAGACGGGACTAGCACAGATACGCAGTATTTT. V usage is TRBV7-2 and J usage is TRBJ2-3; the D gene is possibly TRBD2 (6 bases). CDR1 is SGHTA, CDR2 FQGNSA, per germline. V lost 1 base and J lost 0, with 8 bases in between. CDR3 size: 15 residues.

This chain connects TRBV2 to TRBJ1-2; D is ambiguous. The ends were cut back, 9 bases at V and 8 bases at J, with 13 bases in the middle. This CDR3 contains 11 residues. Germline loops: CDR1 SNHLY, CDR2 FYNNEI. CDR3 bases: TGTGCCAGTGGGTCCTCCTCGGGCTACACCTTC. Amino acids: CASGSSSGYTF.

The rearrangement links TRBV7-6 to TRBJ2-1; 9 bases agree with TRBD2. Germline CDR1 and CDR2: SGHVS and FNYEAQ. The CDR3 contains 17 residues. V lost 7 bases to trimming and J lost 0 bases; unmatched junction nucleotides: 10. CDR3 nucleotides: TGTGCCAGCACCAATAGCGGGAGCCGCCGCTCCTACAATGAGCAGTTCTTC. Its translation: CASTNSGSRRSYNEQFF.

The V and J genes are TRBV10-2 and TRBJ2-1; no reliable D call. Germline CDR1 is WSHSY and CDR2 is SAAADI. This CDR3 is built from 11 residues. Trimming pared 6 bases from V and 8 bases from J, leaving 8 bases between. CDR3: CASRAEDEQFF. For the CDR3, the DNA is TGCGCCAGCAGAGCCGAGGATGAGCAGTTCTTC.

This clone was found once. This chain links TRBV12-3 or TRBV12-4 with TRBJ1-5; D gene uncertain. With 3 bases removed from V and 3 bases from J, the gap between germline ends came to 6 bases. The CDR3 has 13 amino acids. The CDR3 DNA reads as TGTGCCAGCAGTTTGGTTGCCAATCAGCCCCAGCATTTT. This codes for CASSLVANQPQHF.

The rearrangement links TRBV11-1 to TRBJ2-7; TRBD1 might be the D (5 bases). The germline CDR1 and CDR2 sequences are SGHAT and FQDESV (reference sequence). The CDR3 is 16 residues long. Trimming cost V 5 bases and J 7 bases, with 24 bases left between them. The CDR3 DNA reads TGTGCCAGCAGCGGGGAATCTCTTACGGCGAAGGGGGAGCAGTACTTC. As protein: CASSGESLTAKGEQYF.

The CDR3 is CATSQLPGTEPYEQYF. As DNA, the CDR3 is TGTGCCACCAGCCAACTCCCCGGGACAGAACCCTACGAGCAGTACTTC. V and J are TRBV15 and TRBJ2-7, with 7 nucleotides matching TRBD1. The CDR3 totals 16 residues. With 5 bases clipped from V and 2 bases from J, the junction kept 12 bases outside the gene matches. Germline V lookup: CDR1 LNHNV, CDR2 YYDKDF (reference sequence).

The chain recombines TRBV7-6 with TRBJ1-1; D uncertain. This CDR3 comprises 15 residues. V was pared by 1 base and J by 4 bases, with 13 bases between. Germline V lookup: CDR1 SGHVS, CDR2 FNYEAQ. CDR3 loop: CASSLEFRRATEAFF. The CDR3 DNA sequence: TGTGCCAGCAGCTTAGAGTTTCGGAGGGCCACTGAAGCTTTCTTT.

In this sample, this clone turned up once. The chain links TRBV28 to TRBJ2-7, with 11 bases matching TRBD2. The germline V gene has CDR1 MDHEN and CDR2 SYDVKM. The length of the CDR3 is 16 residues. Trimming took 6 bases from V and 6 from J; bases not matched to a gene: 13. CDR3 coding DNA: TGTGCCAGCAGCCATAAACTAGCGGGAGCGTTCGGCGAGCAGTACTTC. This codes for CASSHKLAGAFGEQYF.

This rearrangement joins TRBV19 to TRBJ1-2, with 10 bases that match TRBD1. With 7 bases clipped from V and 7 bases from J, the junction kept 6 bases outside the gene matches. Per germline, CDR1 LNHDA and CDR2 SQIVND (reference sequence). The CDR3 spans 13 residues. The CDR3 DNA follows: TGTGCCAGTACCGCAGGGGACAGGGGTGGCTACACCTTC. Its translation is CASTAGDRGGYTF.

This clone was seen a single time. The rearrangement joins TRBV7-6 to TRBJ1-1, with D unclear. CDR3 length equals 15 residues. V dropped 3 bases and J dropped 4 bases, with 15 bases sitting between them. The germline V gene has CDR1 SGHVS and CDR2 FNYEAQ. The chain's CDR3 is CASSFAGTLVTEAFF. DNA for the CDR3: TGTGCCAGCAGCTTCGCCGGTACACTGGTCACTGAAGCTTTCTTT.